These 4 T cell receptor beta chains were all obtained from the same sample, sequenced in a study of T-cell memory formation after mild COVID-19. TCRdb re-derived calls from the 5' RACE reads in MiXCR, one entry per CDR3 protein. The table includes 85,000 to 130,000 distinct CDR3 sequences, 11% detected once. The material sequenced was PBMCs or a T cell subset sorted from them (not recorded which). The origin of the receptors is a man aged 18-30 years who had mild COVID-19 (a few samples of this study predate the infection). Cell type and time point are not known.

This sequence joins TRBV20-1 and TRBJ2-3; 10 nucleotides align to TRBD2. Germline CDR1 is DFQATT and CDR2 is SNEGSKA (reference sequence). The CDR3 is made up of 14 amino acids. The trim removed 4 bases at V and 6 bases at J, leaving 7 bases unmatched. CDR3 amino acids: CSANLAGERDTQYF. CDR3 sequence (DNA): TGCAGTGCTAACCTAGCGGGGGAAAGGGATACGCAGTATTTT.

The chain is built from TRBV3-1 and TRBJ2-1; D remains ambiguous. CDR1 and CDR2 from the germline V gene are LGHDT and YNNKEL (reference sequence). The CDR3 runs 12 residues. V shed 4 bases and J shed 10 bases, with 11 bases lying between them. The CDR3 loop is CASSPQSREQFF. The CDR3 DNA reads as TGTGCCAGCAGCCCCCAGTCGCGGGAGCAGTTCTTC.

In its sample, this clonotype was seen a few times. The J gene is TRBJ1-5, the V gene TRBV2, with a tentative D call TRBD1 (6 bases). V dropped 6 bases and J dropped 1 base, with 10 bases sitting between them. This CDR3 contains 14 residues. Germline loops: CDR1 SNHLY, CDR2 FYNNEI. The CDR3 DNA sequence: TGTGCCAGCAGACTCGGACAGAGCAATCAGCCCCAGCATTTT. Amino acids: CASRLGQSNQPQHF.

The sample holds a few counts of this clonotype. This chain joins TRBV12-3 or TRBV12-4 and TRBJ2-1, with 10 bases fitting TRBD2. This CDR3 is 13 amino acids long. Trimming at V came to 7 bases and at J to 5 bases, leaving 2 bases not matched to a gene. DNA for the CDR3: TGTGCCAGCACGAGCGGGGGGGACAATGAGCAGTTCTTC. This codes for CASTSGGDNEQFF.